The rows below give T cell receptor beta chains drawn from one sample of a study of blood T cell repertoires in COVID-19. Assay: immunoSEQ multiplex PCR; the TCRdb copy retains only in-frame clones and omits some. The sample yields approximately 58,000 clones, approximately 91% seen once. The sequenced material came from peripheral blood. The source of these receptors is a human donor in a cohort sampled during active COVID-19. The CDR3 runs from the conserved cysteine through the conserved F or W. The D gene is left open where the match is weak. Expanded clones are given a class, and other clones once, few, many or no size at all.

j_gene: TRBJ2-7
abundance: -
v_gene: TRBV29-1
d_gene: -
CDR3nt: TGCAGCGTTGAATCGGAGCCTAACTACGAGCAGTACTTC
CDR3aa: CSVESEPNYEQYF

j_gene: TRBJ2-2
abundance: -
v_gene: TRBV5-1
d_gene: TRBD1
CDR3nt: TGCGCCAGCAAGTGGCCGGGACAGGGGGCAGGCACCGGGGAGCTGTTTTTT
CDR3aa: CASKWPGQGAGTGELFF

j_gene: TRBJ2-6
abundance: -
v_gene: TRBV3-1/TRBV3-2
d_gene: TRBD1
CDR3nt: TGTGCCAGCAGGATCCGGGACAGCTCTTTCTCTGGGGCCAACGTCCTGACTTTC
CDR3aa: CASRIRDSSFSGANVLTF

j_gene: TRBJ2-3
abundance: -
v_gene: TRBV9
d_gene: -
CDR3nt: TGTGCCAGCAGCGTCGGAGGGAAGGGCGCAGATACGCAGTATTTT
CDR3aa: CASSVGGKGADTQYF

j_gene: TRBJ2-7
abundance: -
v_gene: TRBV27
d_gene: -
CDR3nt: TGTGCCAGCAGTCCCGGGGACAACCCGATTACTTCCTACGAGCAGTACTTC
CDR3aa: CASSPGDNPITSYEQYF

j_gene: TRBJ2-1
abundance: -
v_gene: TRBV9
d_gene: TRBD2
CDR3nt: TGTGCCAGCAGCTACCTAGGACTAGCTGGCCCCTACAATGAGCAGTTCTTC
CDR3aa: CASSYLGLAGPYNEQFF

j_gene: TRBJ1-2
abundance: -
v_gene: TRBV25-1
d_gene: TRBD1
CDR3nt: TGTGCCAGCAGTGAATCCAGGACAGGGGGTGACTATGGCTACACCTTC
CDR3aa: CASSESRTGGDYGYTF

j_gene: TRBJ1-1
abundance: -
v_gene: TRBV6-5
d_gene: -
CDR3nt: TGTGCCAGCAGAGGGGGCACTGAAGCTTTCTTT
CDR3aa: CASRGGTEAFF

j_gene: TRBJ2-3
abundance: -
v_gene: TRBV6-4
d_gene: TRBD2
CDR3nt: TGTGCCAGCAGTGAGCGGGGGGGCCCAGATACGCAGTATTTT
CDR3aa: CASSERGGPDTQYF

j_gene: TRBJ1-2
abundance: once
v_gene: TRBV6-5
d_gene: TRBD1
CDR3nt: TGTGCCACCACACAGGGGAATTTATATGGCTACACCTTC
CDR3aa: CATTQGNLYGYTF

j_gene: TRBJ1-3
abundance: -
v_gene: TRBV11-2
d_gene: -
CDR3nt: TGTGCCAGCAGCCAATCCCGCGGTTTCTCTGGAAACACCATATATTTT
CDR3aa: CASSQSRGFSGNTIYF

j_gene: TRBJ1-1
abundance: -
v_gene: TRBV4-3
d_gene: TRBD1
CDR3nt: TGCGCCAGCAGCTACAGGGGGCGGGGGACTGAAGCTTTCTTT
CDR3aa: CASSYRGRGTEAFF

j_gene: TRBJ1-3
abundance: -
v_gene: TRBV5-4
d_gene: -
CDR3nt: TGTGCCAGCAGCTCGAAGGACAGACCCCGAAACACCATATATTTT
CDR3aa: CASSSKDRPRNTIYF

j_gene: TRBJ1-5
abundance: -
v_gene: TRBV5-1
d_gene: -
CDR3nt: TGCGCCAGCAGGGCAGCGACGGGGCCCCAGCATTTT
CDR3aa: CASRAATGPQHF

j_gene: TRBJ1-1
abundance: -
v_gene: TRBV5-1
d_gene: TRBD1
CDR3nt: TGCGCCAGCGGCGGGACAGGGATTGGGACTGAAGCTTTCTTT
CDR3aa: CASGGTGIGTEAFF

j_gene: TRBJ2-7
abundance: -
v_gene: TRBV7-9
d_gene: TRBD2
CDR3nt: TGTGCCAGCAGCTTTTCCGGACTAGTAGACGAGCAGTACTTC
CDR3aa: CASSFSGLVDEQYF

j_gene: TRBJ1-1
abundance: -
v_gene: TRBV11-2
d_gene: TRBD1
CDR3nt: TGTGCCAGCAGCACACGAAAGGGGGCTGAAGGAGGAGCTTTCTTT
CDR3aa: CASSTRKGAEGGAFF

j_gene: TRBJ1-5
abundance: -
v_gene: TRBV28
d_gene: -
CDR3nt: TGTGCCAGCAGTTTGCGCAATTCCCCCGCGCAGCCCCAGCATTTT
CDR3aa: CASSLRNSPAQPQHF

j_gene: TRBJ2-3
abundance: -
v_gene: TRBV19
d_gene: TRBD2
CDR3nt: TGTGCCAGTAGTCCCGGCGTGATGGCGGGAGGCTCAGATACGCAGTATTTT
CDR3aa: CASSPGVMAGGSDTQYF

j_gene: TRBJ2-5
abundance: -
v_gene: TRBV5-1
d_gene: TRBD1
CDR3nt: TGCGCCAGCACGGGACAGCTAGAGACCCAGTACTTC
CDR3aa: CASTGQLETQYF

j_gene: TRBJ2-7
abundance: -
v_gene: TRBV6-5
d_gene: TRBD1
CDR3nt: TGTGCCAGCACACGACAGGGTACCTACGAGCAGTACTTC
CDR3aa: CASTRQGTYEQYF

j_gene: TRBJ1-5
abundance: -
v_gene: TRBV9
d_gene: TRBD1
CDR3nt: TGTGCCAGCAGCGGACCGGGACAGGGTCGACAGCCCCAGCATTTT
CDR3aa: CASSGPGQGRQPQHF

j_gene: TRBJ2-6
abundance: once
v_gene: TRBV9
d_gene: -
CDR3nt: TGTGCCAGCAGCTCCCAGGTTGGGGCCAACGTCCTGACTTTC
CDR3aa: CASSSQVGANVLTF

j_gene: TRBJ1-1
abundance: -
v_gene: TRBV18
d_gene: -
CDR3nt: TGTGCCAGCTCACCTATGCAGGAGGGGACTGAAGCTTTCTTT
CDR3aa: CASSPMQEGTEAFF

j_gene: TRBJ2-1
abundance: -
v_gene: TRBV11-2
d_gene: -
CDR3nt: TGTGCCAGCAGCTTAATTGGTAAGACAGAGCAGTTCTTC
CDR3aa: CASSLIGKTEQFF

j_gene: TRBJ2-1
abundance: -
v_gene: TRBV5-1
d_gene: -
CDR3nt: TGCGCCAGCAGCTTGGCCATAGATACGAATGAGCAGTTCTTC
CDR3aa: CASSLAIDTNEQFF

j_gene: TRBJ1-2
abundance: -
v_gene: TRBV29-1
d_gene: -
CDR3nt: TGCAGCGTTGTATCCGGGGATGGCTACACCTTC
CDR3aa: CSVVSGDGYTF

j_gene: TRBJ2-2
abundance: -
v_gene: TRBV7-6
d_gene: -
CDR3nt: TGTGCCAGCAGCTCTAGGAACCCTAACACCGGGGAGCTGTTTTTT
CDR3aa: CASSSRNPNTGELFF

j_gene: TRBJ2-1
abundance: once
v_gene: TRBV28
d_gene: TRBD1
CDR3nt: TGTGCCAGCAGTCAGCCTGGGGGACAGGGGACTGGGGAGCAGTTCTTC
CDR3aa: CASSQPGGQGTGEQFF

j_gene: TRBJ1-1
abundance: -
v_gene: TRBV6-5
d_gene: -
CDR3nt: TGTGCCAGCGGCCAGGAAAATTGGAACACTGAAGCTTTCTTT
CDR3aa: CASGQENWNTEAFF

j_gene: TRBJ2-3
abundance: -
v_gene: TRBV10-3
d_gene: TRBD1
CDR3nt: TGTGCCATCAGTGATTCACAGGGGGTGGATACGCAGTATTTT
CDR3aa: CAISDSQGVDTQYF

j_gene: TRBJ2-6
abundance: -
v_gene: TRBV25-1
d_gene: -
CDR3nt: TGTGCCAGCAGTGGGGAAGGGAGGACTGGGGCCAACGTCCTGACTTTC
CDR3aa: CASSGEGRTGANVLTF

j_gene: TRBJ2-5
abundance: -
v_gene: TRBV7-2
d_gene: -
CDR3nt: TGTGCCAGCAGTACTAGCGCCGGAGGGGGGCAAGAGACCCAGTACTTC
CDR3aa: CASSTSAGGGQETQYF

j_gene: TRBJ2-7
abundance: -
v_gene: TRBV4-1
d_gene: -
CDR3nt: TGCGCCAGCAGCCAGACGCCAGGGGTCGGCAACGAGCAGTACTTC
CDR3aa: CASSQTPGVGNEQYF

j_gene: TRBJ1-5
abundance: -
v_gene: TRBV24-1
d_gene: -
CDR3nt: TGTGCCACCAGTGATTCTCAAGGGGTCCAGCAGCCCCAGCATTTT
CDR3aa: CATSDSQGVQQPQHF

j_gene: TRBJ2-3
abundance: -
v_gene: TRBV7-9
d_gene: TRBD2
CDR3nt: TGTGCCAGCAGCCCCCACGACCGGGGAGGGACAGATACGCAGTATTTT
CDR3aa: CASSPHDRGGTDTQYF

j_gene: TRBJ1-3
abundance: -
v_gene: TRBV30
d_gene: -
CDR3nt: TGTGCCTGGAGTGGAACCGCCCAGAACACCATATATTTT
CDR3aa: CAWSGTAQNTIYF

j_gene: TRBJ2-5
abundance: -
v_gene: TRBV24-1
d_gene: TRBD1
CDR3nt: TGTGCCACCAGTGATTTGGGGGACAGGACTAAGACCCAGTACTTC
CDR3aa: CATSDLGDRTKTQYF

j_gene: TRBJ2-4
abundance: -
v_gene: TRBV6-4
d_gene: -
CDR3nt: TGTGCCAGCAGTGCAAGTCCAGGGTCGAGCAAAAACATTCAGTACTTC
CDR3aa: CASSASPGSSKNIQYF

j_gene: TRBJ1-2
abundance: -
v_gene: TRBV10-3
d_gene: -
CDR3nt: TGTGCCATCAGTGAAAGTAGCAGAAAGTATGGCTACACCTTC
CDR3aa: CAISESSRKYGYTF

j_gene: TRBJ1-2
abundance: -
v_gene: TRBV4-1
d_gene: TRBD1
CDR3nt: TGCGCCAGCAGCCCAACAGGGGTTGGGGCAAAGGGCTACACCTTC
CDR3aa: CASSPTGVGAKGYTF

j_gene: TRBJ2-7
abundance: -
v_gene: TRBV4-2
d_gene: TRBD2
CDR3nt: TGTGCCAGCAGCCAAGACGGGCGGGGGGTATCCTACGAGCAGTACTTC
CDR3aa: CASSQDGRGVSYEQYF

j_gene: TRBJ1-5
abundance: -
v_gene: TRBV5-6
d_gene: -
CDR3nt: TGTGCCAGCAGCCATGGCGGGGGCAATCAGCCCCAGCATTTT
CDR3aa: CASSHGGGNQPQHF

j_gene: TRBJ2-5
abundance: -
v_gene: TRBV10-3
d_gene: TRBD2
CDR3nt: TGTGCCATCAGTGTAGTAGAGCGGGGGGCCCCTCACAACTTCTCGCAAGAGACCCAGTACTTC
CDR3aa: CAISVVERGAPHNFSQETQYF

j_gene: TRBJ2-1
abundance: -
v_gene: TRBV5-1
d_gene: -
CDR3nt: TGCGCCAGCAGCCCGGAAATAGCGGCAATAAATGAGCAGTTCTTC
CDR3aa: CASSPEIAAINEQFF

j_gene: TRBJ2-2
abundance: -
v_gene: TRBV5-5
d_gene: TRBD1
CDR3nt: TGTGCCAGCAGCTTCAGCAGGGGGACCGGGGAGCTGTTTTTT
CDR3aa: CASSFSRGTGELFF

j_gene: TRBJ1-2
abundance: once
v_gene: TRBV3-1/TRBV3-2
d_gene: -
CDR3nt: TGTGCCAGCAGCCCAGGGGATGGCTACACCTTC
CDR3aa: CASSPGDGYTF

j_gene: TRBJ1-1
abundance: -
v_gene: TRBV3-1/TRBV3-2
d_gene: -
CDR3nt: TGTGCCAGCAGCCAAGATAGAGGGCCGCTGTGGCCTGAAGCTTTCTTT
CDR3aa: CASSQDRGPLWPEAFF

j_gene: TRBJ1-1
abundance: -
v_gene: TRBV18
d_gene: TRBD1
CDR3nt: TGTGCCAGCTCCTATAACCGGACAGGGGAAGCTTTCTTT
CDR3aa: CASSYNRTGEAFF

j_gene: TRBJ2-1
abundance: once
v_gene: TRBV6-2/TRBV6-3
d_gene: TRBD2
CDR3nt: TGTGCCAGCAGCCAACTAGCGGGGGTAACTAATGAGCAGTTCTTC
CDR3aa: CASSQLAGVTNEQFF

j_gene: TRBJ2-1
abundance: -
v_gene: TRBV4-3
d_gene: -
CDR3nt: TGCGCCAGCAGTACCAGCGCAAGCTCCTACAATGAGCAGTTCTTC
CDR3aa: CASSTSASSYNEQFF

j_gene: TRBJ2-3
abundance: -
v_gene: TRBV11-2
d_gene: TRBD1
CDR3nt: TGTGCCAGCAGGACAGGGACCGCAGATACGCAGTATTTT
CDR3aa: CASRTGTADTQYF

j_gene: TRBJ1-5
abundance: -
v_gene: TRBV11-2
d_gene: -
CDR3nt: TGTGCCAGCAGCTTAGCTCCCTATAGCAATCAGCCCCAGCATTTT
CDR3aa: CASSLAPYSNQPQHF

j_gene: TRBJ1-3
abundance: -
v_gene: TRBV30
d_gene: -
CDR3nt: TGTGCCTGCCGTCACGGGCGGGGGACTGGAAACACCATATATTTT
CDR3aa: CACRHGRGTGNTIYF